This TCR beta chain was captured by sequencing in a study of cytomegalovirus exposure and HLA in healthy donors. Study background: From HLA-typed donors, an early data release held some 80 million unique TCRs.

Overall study findings and caveats: A link between a missense DCLRE1C variant and TCR beta V- and J-gene trimming emerged from a later analysis. Most TCR beta V segments were productive about 90% or about 30% of the time in an earlier analysis.

For this clone: Its target is not known.

The primer mix had 60 Vbeta and 13 Jbeta primers. Study processing details: Later, an analysis found approximately 80 million unique TCR beta chains, and roughly 9.9 million of these were shared. This table comes from immunoSEQ multiplex PCR, and its TCRdb copy is limited to in-frame clones, with some not included. The DNA was the basis for D and trimming; V, J and clone size are from that table. This sample has some 180,000 clones, with about three quarters found just once. Germline V gene data show CDR1 as GTSNPN and CDR2 as SVGIG (reference sequence). After removal of 0 bases from V and 1 base from J, the junction contained 4 bases not matched to a gene. This CDR3 spans 16 amino acids.

This TCR was sampled from a man aged 18-30 years in good health and CMV-seronegative. Sequencing was done on a sample of PBMCs. The chain has TRBV30 and TRBJ2-3; 10 bases are shared with TRBD2. The CDR3 loop reads CAWSVIAGGGTDTQYF. In DNA, the CDR3 is TGTGCCTGGAGTGTAATAGCGGGAGGTGGCACAGATACGCAGTATTTT.